This TCR beta chain was documented in a study of blood T cell repertoires in COVID-19. This clone was counted a single time. There are 18 residues in the CDR3. V lost 1 base, J lost 2 bases, and 18 bases lay in between. The germline V gene has CDR1 SGHVS and CDR2 FQNEAQ. Assay used: immunoSEQ multiplex PCR; TCRdb lists only in-frame clones, some missing. Of about 190,000 clones listed, about nine tenths are singletons. The sequence was obtained from a man aged 65 to 85 with active or convalescent COVID-19. The chain is built from TRBV7-8 and TRBJ1-5, with D possibly TRBD1 on 6 matching bases. The sequencing sample was made of peripheral blood. CDR3 sequence (DNA): TGTGCCAGCAGCTTAGGGAACAGGGTTTTCGCGGGCAATCAGCCCCAGCATTTT. This sequence encodes CASSLGNRVFAGNQPQHF.